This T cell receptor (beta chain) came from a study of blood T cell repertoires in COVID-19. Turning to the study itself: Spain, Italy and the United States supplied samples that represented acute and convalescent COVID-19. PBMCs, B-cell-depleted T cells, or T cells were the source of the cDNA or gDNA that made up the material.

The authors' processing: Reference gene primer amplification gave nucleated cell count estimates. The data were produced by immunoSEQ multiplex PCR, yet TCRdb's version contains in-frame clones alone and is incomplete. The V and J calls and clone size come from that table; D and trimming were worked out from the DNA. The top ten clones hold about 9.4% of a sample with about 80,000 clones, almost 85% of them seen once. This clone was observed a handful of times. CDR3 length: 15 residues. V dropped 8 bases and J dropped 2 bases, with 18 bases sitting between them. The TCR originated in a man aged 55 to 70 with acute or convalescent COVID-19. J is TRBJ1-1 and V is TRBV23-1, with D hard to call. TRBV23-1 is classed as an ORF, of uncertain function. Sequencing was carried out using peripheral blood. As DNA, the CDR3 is TGCGCCAGCTCCAAGGAGGGCAGGCCCAACACTGAAGCTTTCTTT. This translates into CASSKEGRPNTEAFF.